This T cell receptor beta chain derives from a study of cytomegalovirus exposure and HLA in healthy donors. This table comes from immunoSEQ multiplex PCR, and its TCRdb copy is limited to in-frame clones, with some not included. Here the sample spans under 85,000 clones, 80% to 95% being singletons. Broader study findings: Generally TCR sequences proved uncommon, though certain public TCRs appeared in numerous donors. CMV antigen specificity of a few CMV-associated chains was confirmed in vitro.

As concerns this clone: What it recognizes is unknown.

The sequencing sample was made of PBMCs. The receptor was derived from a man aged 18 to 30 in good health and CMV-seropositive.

The CDR3 coding sequence is TGCGCCAGCTTTGTCGGGGTCTCCTACAATGAGCAGTTCTTC. This encodes CASFVGVSYNEQFF. The chain joins TRBV5-1 to TRBJ2-1, with D perhaps matching TRBD2 (5 bases). Per the germline V gene, CDR1 is SGHRS and CDR2 is YFSETQ. The CDR3 is 14 residues long. V dropped 7 bases and J dropped 0 bases, with 11 bases sitting between them.